Included here is one T cell receptor (beta chain) sequence, with context. This specimen belongs to a study of control samples from healthy donors and cancer patients. Profiling relied on immunoSEQ multiplex PCR, and the TCRdb table lists in-frame clones only, not all of them. The sample records over 200,000 clones, 82% being singletons. Sequenced sample: PBMCs. The receptor was derived from a woman in her sixties with lung cancer.

The CDR3 reads CASSGGDQPQHF. The CDR3 nucleotides read TGTGCCAGCAGTGGGGGGGATCAGCCCCAGCATTTT. V gene TRBV12-3 or TRBV12-4 combines with J gene TRBJ1-5; TRBD1 might be the D (5 bases). Trimming pared 5 bases from V and 5 bases from J, leaving 7 bases between. The CDR3 extends over 12 amino acids.